This T cell receptor beta chain was captured in a study of vaccination effects on CD4 cells after COVID-19. Germline CDR1 and CDR2: SGHRS and YFSETQ. Trimming shortened V by 2 bases and J by 7 bases, and 13 bases separated the two germline ends. The CDR3 runs 13 residues. Broader study findings: There were few convalescent patients in the study and no early post-infection timepoints. Spike-reactive clones present post-vaccine in convalescents were predominantly new vaccine-induced clones. Marked clonal contraction of both clone types appeared late after vaccination.

ViraFEST assay sequencing came after antigen-specific CD4+ T cells were expanded with viral peptide pools. The culture ran for approximately 10 days before CD4+ T cells were isolated. Infection with SARS-CoV-2 occurred in the person between March and December 2020, and PCR confirmed it. Subjects were given two BNT162b2 or mRNA-1273 vaccine doses. Every well got around 1.9 million PBMC, which were grown with 8.5 to 10 IU/ml IL-2 and around 10 ug/ml peptides. Only in-frame clones appear in the TCRdb table, and some are missing; sequencing was by immunoSEQ multiplex PCR. The profile covers some 15,000 clones, with over 60% appearing a single time and around 25% taken by the ten largest. Concerning this clone itself: Its antigen is still unknown.

This sample comprised CD4+ T cells from PBMCs cultured with HCoV-NL63 spike peptides, obtained after COVID-19 vaccination. The TCR originated in a human donor who had a prior SARS-CoV-2 infection. This chain joins TRBV5-1 and TRBJ2-7; D ambiguous. The CDR3 DNA reads TGCGCCAGCAGCTTAGACCCGAATCTTGAGCAGTACTTC. Translating it yields CASSLDPNLEQYF.